This T cell receptor (beta chain) was found in a study of blood T cell repertoires in COVID-19. Study-level background: In each case, the material was cDNA or gDNA derived from T cells, B-cell-depleted T cells, or PBMCs.

The assay was immunoSEQ multiplex PCR, and TCRdb's table has in-frame clones only and misses some. This table holds 150,000 to 200,000 clones, over 75% found once. Germline V gene sequence: CDR1 MGHRA, CDR2 YSYEKL. The ends were cut back, 0 bases at V and 2 bases at J, with 8 bases in the middle. This CDR3 region has 15 residues. Sequencing was done on a sample of peripheral blood. The receptor comes from a human donor in a cohort sampled during active COVID-19. The gene calls are TRBV4-1 and TRBJ1-5; no definite D call. The CDR3 sequence is CASSQDGGGNQPQHF. The CDR3 DNA follows: TGCGCCAGCAGCCAAGATGGCGGGGGCAATCAGCCCCAGCATTTT.